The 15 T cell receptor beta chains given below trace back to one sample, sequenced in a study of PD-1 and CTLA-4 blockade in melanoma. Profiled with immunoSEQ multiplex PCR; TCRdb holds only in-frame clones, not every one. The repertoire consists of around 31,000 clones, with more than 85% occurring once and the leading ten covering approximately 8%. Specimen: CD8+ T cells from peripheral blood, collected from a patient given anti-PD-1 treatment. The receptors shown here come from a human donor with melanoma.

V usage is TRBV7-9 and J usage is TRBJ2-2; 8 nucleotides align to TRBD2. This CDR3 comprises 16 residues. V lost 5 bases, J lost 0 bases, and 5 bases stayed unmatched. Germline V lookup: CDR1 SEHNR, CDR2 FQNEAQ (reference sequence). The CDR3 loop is CASSPLAGPNTGELFF. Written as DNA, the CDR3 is TGTGCCAGCAGCCCATTAGCGGGACCGAACACCGGGGAGCTGTTTTTT.

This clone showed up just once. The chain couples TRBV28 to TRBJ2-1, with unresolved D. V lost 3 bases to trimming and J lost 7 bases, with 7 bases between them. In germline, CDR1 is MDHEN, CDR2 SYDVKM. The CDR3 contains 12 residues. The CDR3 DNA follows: TGTGCCAGCAGTTTCCAAGCTAATGAGCAGTTCTTC. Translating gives CASSFQANEQFF.

The CDR3 sequence: CASSLEGEGRETQYF. In DNA, the CDR3 is TGTGCCAGCAGTTTGGAGGGGGAGGGCCGGGAGACCCAGTACTTC. J is TRBJ2-5 and V is TRBV28; TRBD2 is a possible D gene (7 bases). Between the trimmed V and J ends, which lost 3 bases and 5 bases, there was a span of 16 bases. This CDR3 has 15 residues. The germline gives CDR1 MDHEN, CDR2 SYDVKM.

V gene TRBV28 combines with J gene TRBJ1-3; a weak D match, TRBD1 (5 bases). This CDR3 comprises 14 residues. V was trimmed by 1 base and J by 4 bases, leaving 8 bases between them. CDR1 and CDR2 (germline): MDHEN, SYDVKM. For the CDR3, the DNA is TGTGCCAGCAGTTTATCAGGGAGCGGAAACACCATATATTTT. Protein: CASSLSGSGNTIYF.

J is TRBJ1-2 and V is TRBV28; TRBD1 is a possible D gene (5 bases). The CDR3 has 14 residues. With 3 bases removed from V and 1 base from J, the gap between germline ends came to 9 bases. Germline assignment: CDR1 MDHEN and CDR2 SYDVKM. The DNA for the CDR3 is TGTGCCAGCAGTTTTGACAGCCTTAACTATGGCTACACCTTC. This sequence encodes CASSFDSLNYGYTF.

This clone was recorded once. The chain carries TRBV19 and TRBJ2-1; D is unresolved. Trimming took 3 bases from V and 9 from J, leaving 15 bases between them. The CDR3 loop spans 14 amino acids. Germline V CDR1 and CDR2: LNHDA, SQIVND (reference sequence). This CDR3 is CASSMAVWASEQFF. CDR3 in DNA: TGTGCCAGTAGTATGGCCGTTTGGGCCTCTGAGCAGTTCTTC.

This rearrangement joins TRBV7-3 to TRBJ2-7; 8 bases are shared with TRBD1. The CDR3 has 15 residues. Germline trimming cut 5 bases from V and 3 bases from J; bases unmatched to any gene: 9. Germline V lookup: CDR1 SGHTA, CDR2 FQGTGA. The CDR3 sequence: CASSPMGTGGYEQYF. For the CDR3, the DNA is TGTGCCAGCAGCCCTATGGGTACAGGGGGCTACGAGCAGTACTTC.

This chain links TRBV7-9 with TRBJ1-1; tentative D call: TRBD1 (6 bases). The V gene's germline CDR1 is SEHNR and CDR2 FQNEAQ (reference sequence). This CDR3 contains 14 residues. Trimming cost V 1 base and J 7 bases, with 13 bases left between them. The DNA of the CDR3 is TGTGCCAGCAGCTTAGTTGGGGGCTTCGATGAAGCTTTCTTT. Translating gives CASSLVGGFDEAFF. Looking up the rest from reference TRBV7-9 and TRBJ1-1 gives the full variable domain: DTGVSQNPRHKITKRGQNVTFRCDPISEHNRLYWYRQTLGQGPEFLTYFQNEAQLEKSRLLSDRFSAERPKGSFSTLEIQRTEQGDSAMYLCASSLVGGFDEAFFGQGTRLTVV.

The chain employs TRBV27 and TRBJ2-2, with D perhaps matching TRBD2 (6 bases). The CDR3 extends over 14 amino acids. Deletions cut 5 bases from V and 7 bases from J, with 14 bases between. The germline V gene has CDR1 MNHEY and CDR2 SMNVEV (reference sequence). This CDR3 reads CASSPSGSGGELFF. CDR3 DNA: TGTGCCAGCAGTCCAAGCGGGTCCGGCGGGGAGCTGTTTTTT.

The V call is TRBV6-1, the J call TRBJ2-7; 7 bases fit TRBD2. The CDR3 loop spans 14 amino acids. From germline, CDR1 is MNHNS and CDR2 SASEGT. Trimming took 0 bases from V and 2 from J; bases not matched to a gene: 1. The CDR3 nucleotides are TGTGCCAGCAGTGAAGCCGCGGGGGCCTACGAGCAGTACTTC. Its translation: CASSEAAGAYEQYF.

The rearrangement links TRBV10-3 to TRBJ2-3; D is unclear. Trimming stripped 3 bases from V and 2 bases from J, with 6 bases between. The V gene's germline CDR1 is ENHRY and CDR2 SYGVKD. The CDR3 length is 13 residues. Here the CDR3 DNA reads TGTGCCATCAGTGAAGGCATCACAGATACGCAGTATTTT. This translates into CAISEGITDTQYF.

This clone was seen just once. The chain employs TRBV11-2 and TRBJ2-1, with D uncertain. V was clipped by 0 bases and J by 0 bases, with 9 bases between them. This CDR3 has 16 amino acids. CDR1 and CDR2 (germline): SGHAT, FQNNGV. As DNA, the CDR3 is TGTGCCAGCAGCTTAGAGGTACAGAACTCCTACAATGAGCAGTTCTTC. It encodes CASSLEVQNSYNEQFF.

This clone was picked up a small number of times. In DNA form, the CDR3 reads TGTGCCAGCAGCCCCGAGGGTCTAGCGGGGACTAGCTCCTACGAGCAGTACTTC. Its translation is CASSPEGLAGTSSYEQYF. The chain recombines TRBV7-8 with TRBJ2-7; 9 positions match TRBD2. This CDR3 has 18 residues. Per germline, CDR1 SGHVS and CDR2 FQNEAQ. Unmatched junction bases numbered 14, after V lost 5 bases and J lost 0 bases.

CDR3 DNA: TGTGCCACCAGCATTAGCGGGAGTGAGACCCAGTACTTC. This codes for CATSISGSETQYF. This chain links TRBV24-1 with TRBJ2-5; TRBD2 matches 9 bases. The CDR3 spans 13 residues. Germline V gives CDR1 KGHDR, CDR2 SFDVKD. Trimming cost V 7 bases and J 5 bases; bases outside gene matches: 4.

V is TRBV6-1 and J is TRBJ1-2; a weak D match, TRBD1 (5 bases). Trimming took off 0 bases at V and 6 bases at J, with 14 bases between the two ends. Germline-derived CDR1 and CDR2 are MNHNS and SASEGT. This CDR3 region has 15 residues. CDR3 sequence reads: CASSEATAPRDGYTF. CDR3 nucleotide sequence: TGTGCCAGCAGTGAAGCGACAGCTCCCCGGGATGGCTACACCTTC.